This TCR beta chain is from a study of cytomegalovirus exposure and HLA in healthy donors (dated 2017 in TCRdb). At the level of the whole study: In an earlier analysis of roughly 590 of the donors, roughly 300 Gb of sequence data and 117 million unique TCR beta sequences from about 180 million T cells were reported. An early release that covered 500 to 800 HLA-typed donors contained 300 to 350 gigabases of sequencing data and tens of millions of unique TCR sequences. Of the 300 to 450 genotyped donors, about 84% fell in the genetic ancestry cluster associated with self-reported Caucasian donors. The aim of the study was to test whether cataloging public T cell receptors could identify signatures of past pathogen exposure. The study used immunosequencing to profile the T cell repertoires of hundreds of subjects and linked those repertoires to cytomegalovirus serostatus. Besides the first cohort of about 730 subjects, a separate validation cohort made up of some 110 different subjects was used. High-throughput TCR immunosequencing, statistical association of individual TCRs with disease status, and machine learning were combined to predict cytomegalovirus infection status. In a later analysis, previously published TCR beta repertoires from 666 donors were re-analyzed and high-resolution HLA genotyping was added so that TCR occurrence patterns could be studied. In the later analysis, no new phenotypic data were used to find candidate immune exposures; instead, reliance was placed on TCR beta sequences and their occurrence across donors. In an earlier analysis of several hundred of the donors, high-throughput TCR beta sequencing was used to judge whether each TCR beta V gene segment behaved as functional or pseudogenic. Alongside the repertoire data, information on donor age, sex, ethnicity and CMV serostatus was compiled. Genome-wide SNP genotypes for about three fifths of the roughly 670 donors were used in a later genetic analysis, which treated that subset as a discovery cohort. Every repertoire in the discovery cohort had been generated on one and the same sequencing platform. HLA typing included class I and class II loci at four-digit resolution. Typing coverage differed by locus: A, B, C, DRB1 and DQB1 were typed in about 629-640 donors, DQA1 in 522, DPA1 in nearly 610, and DPB1 in 450 to 490. Because of strong linkage in the cohort, 5 or 6 DR-DQ haplotypes were treated as single units for association and clustering. Across around 400 genotyped donors of the cohort, an average of roughly 250,000 unique TCR beta nucleotide sequences per donor were sequenced, and roughly a sixth of those sequences were non-productive.

Concerning this clone itself: No cognate antigen has been identified for it. Base qualities are not recorded, but no much larger clone differs from it by a single base.

The study at large found these results: The study gave a list of roughly 150 TCR beta chains associated with cytomegalovirus. In a later analysis, HLA-associated TCR beta chains were found to be more clonally expanded and to have lower generation probabilities than equally common non-associated chains. In a later analysis, TCR association rates were found to vary across HLA loci, with the most associated TCRs seen for DRB1 alleles and the fewest for HLA-C alleles. A later analysis reported that several top co-occurrence clusters appeared linked to parvovirus B19, influenza, CMV and Epstein-Barr virus. The classifier was reported to diagnose cytomegalovirus status with high specificity and sensitivity in both the original and validation cohorts. A group of highly shared sequence variants was considered likely to be a technical artifact of the sequencing pipeline. A further reported finding was that TCR beta sequences accurately predicted the HLA-A and HLA-B alleles for most subjects in the first cohort. The authors suggested that the approach could potentially be extended to other disease states and immunological phenotypes. A later analysis associated 15,000 to 20,000 TCR beta sequences with specific HLA alleles at a false discovery rate of 0.05. According to a later genetic analysis, donors in an Asian-associated ancestry cluster had fewer N-insertions in productive TCRs than the approximately 710-donor mean. The only immune exposure information available for the cohort was CMV serostatus. In a later genetic analysis, a missense DCLRE1C variant was associated with V-gene and J-gene trimming of TCR beta chains, and the association was replicated in an independent cohort. The presence/absence analyses assumed that sequencing depth was roughly uniform across donors, and that assumption may not be true. Broadly in line with IMGT annotations, most TCR beta V segments showed up in productive rearrangements about 87% or about 30% of the time in an earlier analysis of roughly 590 of the donors. A later analysis found that most CMV-associated TCR beta chains appeared HLA-restricted, with HLA associations seemingly driven largely by CMV exposure. Correlated functional status among segregating V segments might be attributable to linkage disequilibrium, but an unknown experimental factor could not be ruled out. Some IMGT-functional V segments, including TRBV6-2 and TRBV6-3, could not be distinguished by the 87-base-pair reads and were therefore excluded. Across donors, most TCR sequences were observed very rarely, whereas some public TCRs were present in many individuals. In vitro tests confirmed that a few of the cytomegalovirus-associated TCR beta chains recognize cytomegalovirus antigens. Because counts were too low, more than 15 rarely observed V segments, including chromosome 9 orphons, were excluded from the earlier analysis of several hundred of the donors. Assigning TCR associations to individual alleles was difficult when HLA alleles, especially DR and DQ, strongly co-occurred. Only TCR beta chains were sequenced in this cohort, and the absence of alpha or paired-chain data limited detectable features. HLA typing was unavailable for some donors at each locus, so association tests used only the typed subset.

Libraries were prepared through the immunoSEQ multiplex PCR assay. The multiplex PCR relied on a mix of 60 forward primers for TCR Vbeta segments and 13 reverse primers for TCR Jbeta segments. A multiplex PCR assay on genomic DNA amplified the CDR3 region of rearranged TCR beta genes. Amplified TCR beta libraries were sequenced as 87-base-pair reads on the Illumina HiSeq System. Per the source publication's procedure: A later analysis counted 75 million to 100 million unique TCR beta chains across the 550 to 800 repertoires, and around 9.9 million of these chains were shared by at least two donors. To remove PCR and sequencing errors, raw reads were error-corrected and collapsed into unique sequences using a nearest-neighbor algorithm that merged closely related sequences. CDR3 sequences were aligned to IMGT reference sequences to assign V, D and J gene segments. Each retained sequence needed at least a six-nucleotide match to both a V gene segment and a J gene segment. Rearrangements were called productive when the CDR3 lacked stop codons and stayed in frame with V and J; all others were non-productive. Following IMGT convention, CDR3 was defined as the stretch from the second conserved V-encoded cysteine up to the conserved J-encoded phenylalanine. The earlier analysis of some 580 of the donors excluded any sequence lacking an unambiguous match to a single V gene segment. An earlier analysis of 450 to 650 of the donors called V segments functional above 56.7% productive rearrangements and segregating when the between-donor standard deviation exceeded 5%. A statistical classification framework was built to diagnose cytomegalovirus status from the catalog of TCR beta chain sequences. In a later analysis, V and J genes were assigned by comparing TCR nucleotide sequences against IMGT/GENE-DB human TR gene sequences. The TCRdist pipeline was used in a later analysis to assign CDR3 sequences and most-parsimonious VDJ recombination scenarios. In a later analysis, each TCR beta chain was defined by its CDR3 amino acid sequence together with its V-gene family, and reads without a unique V-gene family were excluded. In a later analysis, 450 to 600 highly shared, low-generation-probability nucleotide sequences were removed to address suspected cross-contamination and a sequencing artifact. In a later analysis, a clonal expansion index for each public chain was calculated from normalized within-repertoire ranks of inferred template counts. A later analysis computed generation probabilities with a VDJ recombination model fitted to out-of-frame rearrangements, and checked the results against IGoR. A later analysis scored TCR-TCR, TCR-HLA and TCR-CMV co-occurrence with hypergeometric tests, applying a repertoire-size bias correction to TCR pairs. In a later analysis, false discovery rates were estimated by permuting HLA or CMV assignments 20 times. A later analysis grouped co-occurring TCRs with DBSCAN, adding TCRdist sequence similarity when clustering within HLA-allele-positive subsets. Co-occurrence clustering excluded repertoires with fewer than 30,000 or more than 120,000 public chains, plus five with anomalous nucleotide sharing. TCRdb took over this immuneACCESS table, retaining in-frame rearrangements with V and J assigned. Such tables are incomplete; in checked studies, under half of the missing clones stem from an unresolved V gene, and the remainder is unexplained. The DNA gave D and trimming, while V, J and clone size come from that table. A total of over 150,000 clones appear in this sample, 70% to 80% of them only once. The ten biggest clones cover 9.5% to 15% of the sample.

V gives up 5 bases and J gives up 0 bases, and the segment between their germline ends measures 13 bases. From the germline V gene, CDR1 is SGHTA and CDR2 is FQGTGA. The cysteine opens and the phenylalanine closes a CDR3 of 16 amino acids. The sequence is cut down to CDR3 DNA, 48 bases in frame from base 1. In total, about 650 healthy bone marrow donors made up the cohort. Cohort members were all nominally healthy when sampled, although unrecorded immune exposures were likely present. The donor tested CMV seropositive, placing the donor among the roughly 270 seropositive members of the cohort. A peripheral blood sample was provided by each donor, and peripheral blood mononuclear cells were used for TCR beta sequencing. Genomic DNA extraction from the blood cell samples was performed with the Qiagen DNeasy Blood Extraction Kit.

This TCR was sampled from a man aged 30 to 39 in good health and CMV-seropositive. Sequenced sample: PBMCs. The chain couples TRBV7-3 to TRBJ2-2, with TRBD1 tentatively as D gene (6 bases match). Read as DNA, the sequence is TGTGCCAGCAGCCGGGACACGGCGACGAACACCGGGGAGCTGTTTTTT. The resulting protein is CASSRDTATNTGELFF.